Listed here are 10 T cell receptor beta chains from one sample, sequenced in a study of blood T cell repertoires in COVID-19. The table came from immunoSEQ multiplex PCR; TCRdb's copy has only in-frame clones and leaves some out. The sample yields more than 140,000 clones, about 86% seen once. Material for sequencing was peripheral blood. The receptors derive from a woman aged 60-75 years with acute or convalescent COVID-19.

The rearrangement uses TRBV19 and TRBJ1-1; TRBD1 might be the D (6 bases). Per the germline V gene, CDR1 is LNHDA and CDR2 is SQIVND (reference sequence). The CDR3 has 15 amino acids. Trimming shortened V by 3 bases and J by 1 base, and 12 bases separated the two germline ends. The chain's CDR3 is CASSIGTRPNTEAFF. CDR3 sequence (DNA): TGTGCCAGTAGTATCGGGACACGTCCGAACACTGAAGCTTTCTTT.

The CDR3 nucleotides are TGTGCCAGCAGCCACGGCGGGGGCGGGTTAGAGACCCAGTACTTC. As protein: CASSHGGGGLETQYF. The chain joins TRBV5-8 to TRBJ2-5; D is possibly TRBD2 (7 bases). V was shortened by 4 bases and J by 4 bases, with 17 bases between the two germline ends. Per the germline V gene, CDR1 is SGHTS and CDR2 is YDEGEE. The CDR3 runs 15 residues.

The V and J genes are TRBV19 and TRBJ1-6; 10 bases are shared with TRBD1. Germline V CDR1 and CDR2: LNHDA, SQIVND (reference sequence). CDR3 size: 14 residues. With 5 bases clipped from V and 10 bases from J, the junction kept 5 bases outside the gene matches. The CDR3 protein is CASSSGTGESPLHF. The DNA for the CDR3 is TGTGCCAGTAGTTCCGGGACAGGGGAGTCACCCCTCCACTTT. Combining the CDR3 with reference TRBV19 and TRBJ1-6 gives the whole variable domain DGGITQSPKYLFRKEGQNVTLSCEQNLNHDAMYWYRQDPGQGLRLIYYSQIVNDFQKGDIAEGYSVSREKKESFPLTVTSAQKNPTAFYLCASSSGTGESPLHFGNGTRLTVT.

With respect to this clone: At one of its ends the junction is not consistent with the germline gene, which may arise from a read error. The chain links TRBV7-7 to TRBJ2-5; 11 nucleotides match TRBD2. From germline, CDR1 is SSHAT and CDR2 FNYEAQ (reference sequence). CDR3 length: 16 residues. The CDR3 spells CASSLGLAEPQETQYF. The CDR3 DNA sequence: TGTGCTAGCAGCCTGGGACTAGCGGAGCCTCAAGAGACCCAGTACTTC.

CDR3 protein: CASSPGSTEAFF. DNA of the CDR3: TGTGCCAGCAGTCCCGGGTCCACTGAAGCTTTCTTT. The chain links TRBV6-2 or TRBV6-3 to TRBJ1-1, with D hard to call. Germline V gene sequence: CDR1 MNHEY, CDR2 SVGEGT. V shed 5 bases and J shed 4 bases, with 8 bases lying between them. CDR3 size: 12 residues.

The chain has TRBV2 and TRBJ1-1; TRBD1 agrees at 9 bases. CDR1 SNHLY and CDR2 FYNNEI come from the germline V gene. The junction had 11 bases not matched to a gene; V was cut back by 5 bases and J by 4 bases. CDR3 length equals 16 residues. CDR3 region: CASSQEQGALGTEAFF. The CDR3 DNA reads as TGTGCCAGCAGTCAGGAACAGGGGGCGCTTGGCACTGAAGCTTTCTTT.

The chain has TRBV27 and TRBJ1-3; D unresolved. Trimming pared 6 bases from V and 0 bases from J, leaving 9 bases between. CDR1 and CDR2 from the germline V gene are MNHEY and SMNVEV (reference sequence). The CDR3 length is 14 residues. The CDR3 protein is CASRSGNSGNTIYF. CDR3 in DNA: TGTGCCAGCAGATCAGGAAACTCTGGAAACACCATATATTTT.

This rearrangement joins TRBV10-2 to TRBJ2-2; D might be TRBD1 (5 bases). V dropped 3 bases and J dropped 1 base, with 9 bases sitting between them. The germline CDR1 and CDR2 sequences are WSHSY and SAAADI. There are 15 residues in the CDR3. CDR3 residues: CASSDQGRNTGELFF. The CDR3 nucleotides read TGCGCCAGCAGTGACCAGGGCAGGAACACCGGGGAGCTGTTTTTT.

This rearrangement joins TRBV11-3 to TRBJ2-7, with 10 nucleotides matching TRBD1. Losses at the gene ends were 5 bases for V and 3 bases for J; bases not matched to a gene: 7. Germline V gives CDR1 SGHNT, CDR2 YENEEA. This CDR3 contains 15 residues. The CDR3: CASSLTGTGVYEQYF. CDR3 nucleotide sequence: TGTGCCAGCAGCCTAACCGGGACAGGGGTCTACGAGCAGTACTTC.

The chain combines TRBV5-1 with TRBJ2-2; perhaps TRBD1 as D (6 bases). This CDR3 spans 15 amino acids. Germline values: CDR1 SGHRS, CDR2 YFSETQ. V lost 4 bases, J lost 7 bases, and 17 bases lay in between. The CDR3 reads CASSVLPGDDGELFF. As DNA, the CDR3 is TGCGCCAGCAGCGTCTTGCCAGGGGACGACGGGGAGCTGTTTTTT.